These 3 T cell receptor beta chains were sequenced from one sample in a study of T cells after yellow fever vaccination. MiXCR, applied by TCRdb to the 5' RACE reads, yields one record per CDR3 protein. The profile covers some 320,000 distinct CDR3 sequences, with approximately 9% appearing a single time and roughly 18% taken by the ten largest. The sequencing here drew on PBMCs, taken on the day of the first yellow fever vaccination. The receptors here all came from a man in his late teens or twenties who received the YFV17D yellow fever vaccine.

Only a few counts were recorded for this clonotype. The rearrangement joins TRBV6-1 to TRBJ1-5, with D unclear. Germline CDR1 MNHNS, CDR2 SASEGT. The CDR3 runs to 13 residues. V was pared by 8 bases and J by 6 bases, with 14 bases between. The CDR3 DNA reads as TGTGCCAGCGTGCCGGAATTTTTTCAGCCCCAGCATTTT. Protein: CASVPEFFQPQHF.

This clonotype was observed a few times. The chain combines TRBV11-2 with TRBJ2-1, with D tentatively TRBD2 (5 bases). CDR1 and CDR2 from the germline V gene are SGHAT and FQNNGV. This CDR3 spans 15 amino acids. V was trimmed by 5 bases and J by 7 bases, leaving 18 bases between them. CDR3: CASSKAELGINEQFF. DNA of the CDR3: TGTGCCAGCAGCAAAGCGGAACTCGGGATAAATGAGCAGTTCTTC. Drawing the rest from reference TRBV11-2 and TRBJ2-1, the complete variable domain is EAGVAQSPRYKIIEKRQSVAFWCNPISGHATLYWYQQILGQGPKLLIQFQNNGVVDDSQLPKDRFSAERLKGVDSTLKIQPAKLEDSAVYLCASSKAELGINEQFFGPGTRLTVL.

This clonotype occurred a few times. This chain links TRBV9 with TRBJ2-1, with D tentatively TRBD1 or TRBD2 (5 bases each). Per the germline V gene, CDR1 is SGDLS and CDR2 is YYNGEE. CDR3 length: 15 amino acids. V lost 0 bases to trimming and J lost 6 bases, with 13 bases between them. CDR3 bases: TGTGCCAGCAGCGTAGACGGGACGAATATCAATGAGCAGTTCTTC. It is translated as CASSVDGTNINEQFF.